The 30 T cell receptor beta chains below all came from one sample that was sequenced in a study of T-cell memory formation after mild COVID-19. TCRdb independently ran MiXCR on the 5' RACE reads; one entry per CDR3 protein. The sample lists over 300,000 distinct CDR3 sequences; more than 20% were seen once. Sequenced input: PBMCs or a T cell subset sorted from them (not recorded which). These receptors originate from a man aged 18-30 years who had mild COVID-19 (a few samples of this study predate the infection). Cell type and time point are not known.

The chain is built from TRBV12-3 or TRBV12-4 and TRBJ2-3; no clear D gene. Between the trimmed V and J ends, which lost 2 bases and 0 bases, there was a span of 9 bases. The CDR3 runs 15 residues. The CDR3 sequence: CASSLYSASTDTQYF. The CDR3 nucleotides read TGTGCCAGCAGTTTATACTCCGCTAGCACAGATACGCAGTATTTT.

This clonotype was seen only a few times. The chain carries TRBV6-5 and TRBJ2-7, with TRBD2 identical over 9 bases. The CDR3 has 15 amino acids. Germline V lookup: CDR1 MNHEY, CDR2 SVGAGI. The V and J ends lost 3 bases and 0 bases, in that order; junction bases with no gene match: 3. This CDR3 is CASSYLAGSSYEQYF. Written as DNA, the CDR3 is TGTGCCAGCAGTTATCTAGCGGGGAGCTCCTACGAGCAGTACTTC.

This clonotype was counted only a few times. The genes are TRBV5-1 and TRBJ1-1, with D maybe TRBD1 (5 bases). CDR3 length equals 16 residues. The germline CDR1 and CDR2 sequences are SGHRS and YFSETQ. V dropped 4 bases and J dropped 0 bases, with 16 bases sitting between them. CDR3 in amino acids: CASSLLGGKMNTEAFF. The CDR3, as DNA: TGCGCCAGCAGCCTCCTGGGGGGGAAGATGAACACTGAAGCTTTCTTT.

The V gene is TRBV29-1, the J gene TRBJ1-1; tentatively, D is TRBD1 (6 bases). Germline V gene data show CDR1 as SQVTM and CDR2 as ANQGSEA. The V and J ends lost 0 bases and 7 bases respectively, with 15 bases between them. The length of the CDR3 is 14 residues. The CDR3 sequence is CSVEDWTAAVEAFF. DNA of the CDR3: TGCAGCGTTGAAGATTGGACAGCCGCGGTTGAAGCTTTCTTT. Together with reference TRBV29-1 and TRBJ1-1, the CDR3 gives the full variable domain: SAVISQKPSRDICQRGTSLTIQCQVDSQVTMMFWYRQQPGQSLTLIATANQGSEATYESGFVIDKFPISRPNLTFSTLTVSNMSPEDSSIYLCSVEDWTAAVEAFFGQGTRLTVV.

This chain joins TRBV11-1 and TRBJ1-1; D gene uncertain. Germline lookup yields CDR1 SGHAT and CDR2 FQDESV (reference sequence). This CDR3 has 16 residues. The germline V and J ends were trimmed by 2 bases and 5 bases, with 18 bases remaining between them. The CDR3 DNA reads TGTGCCAGCAGCTTAAATTCGGCAGCGAGGTTGACTGAAGCTTTCTTT. Residues: CASSLNSAARLTEAFF.

Many counts were recorded for this clonotype. The chain carries TRBV27 and TRBJ1-1, with TRBD1 identical over 9 bases. Germline lookup yields CDR1 MNHEY and CDR2 SMNVEV (reference sequence). The CDR3 is 14 residues long. Unmatched junction bases numbered 5, after V lost 7 bases and J lost 2 bases. CDR3 DNA: TGTGCCAGCACTCTGACAGGGGGAAACACTGAAGCTTTCTTT. Its translation is CASTLTGGNTEAFF.

The table lists this clonotype with a few counts. The V call is TRBV12-3 or TRBV12-4, the J call TRBJ2-4; D possibly corresponds to TRBD2 (5 bases). This CDR3 spans 13 amino acids. CDR3 sequence (DNA): TGTGCGATCCGGGGAGTAGCCAAAAACATTCAGTACTTC. It specifies CAIRGVAKNIQYF.

This clonotype was observed a handful of times. The chain combines TRBV12-3 or TRBV12-4 with TRBJ1-1; the D is unclear. The CDR3 extends over 14 amino acids. The V end was cut by 5 bases, the J end by 3 bases, with 13 bases between. The CDR3 nucleotides are TGTGCCAGCAGTCTAACGTCTTGGGACACTGAAGCTTTCTTT. It codes for CASSLTSWDTEAFF.

This clonotype was picked up a small number of times. The J gene is TRBJ2-3, the V gene TRBV7-9, with a possible D match to TRBD1 (5 bases). This CDR3 region has 15 residues. The V gene lost 3 bases and the J gene lost 1 base, with 11 bases spanning the gap. The germline V gene encodes CDR1 SEHNR and CDR2 FQNEAQ (reference sequence). The CDR3 sequence: CASSFYVGRTDTQYF. Written as DNA, the CDR3 is TGTGCCAGCAGCTTCTACGTGGGGCGCACAGATACGCAGTATTTT.

This clonotype turned up a few times. The V and J genes are TRBV20-1 and TRBJ1-2, with 8 positions matching TRBD1. The ends lost 1 base at V and 2 bases at J; junction bases unmatched: 3. Germline V CDR1 and CDR2: DFQATT, SNEGSKA (reference sequence). The CDR3 runs to 14 residues. The CDR3 sequence: CSARARQGNYGYTF. For the CDR3, the DNA is TGCAGTGCTAGAGCTCGACAGGGGAACTATGGCTACACCTTC.

This clonotype was seen only a few times. This sequence joins TRBV7-9 and TRBJ2-3; 7 bases fit TRBD1. Per germline, CDR1 SEHNR and CDR2 FQNEAQ (reference sequence). V shed 4 bases and J 4 bases; nucleotides not matched to a gene: 8. The CDR3 has 15 residues. DNA of the CDR3: TGTGCCAGCAGCTCATCGGGCAGGGGGTCAGATACGCAGTATTTT. As protein: CASSSSGRGSDTQYF.

V is TRBV7-2 and J is TRBJ2-3; tentative D call: TRBD2 (6 bases). Between the trimmed V and J ends, which lost 2 bases and 1 base, there was a span of 10 bases. CDR1 SGHTA and CDR2 FQGNSA come from the germline V gene. The CDR3 sequence is 15 residues long. DNA for the CDR3: TGTGCCAGCAGCTTACTCGCGGGGCGCACAGATACGCAGTATTTT. Translated, it gives CASSLLAGRTDTQYF.

This clonotype was seen a few times. The chain is built from TRBV4-2 and TRBJ1-3; D gene unclear. From germline, CDR1 is LGHNA and CDR2 YNFKEQ. V shed 4 bases and J shed 2 bases, with 15 bases lying between them. This CDR3 has 16 amino acids. As DNA, the CDR3 is TGTGCCAGCAGCCCTTTCCAGGACGGAACTGGAAACACCATATATTTT. Its translation: CASSPFQDGTGNTIYF.

The rearrangement joins TRBV14 to TRBJ2-1, with a possible D match to TRBD2 (6 bases). Germline CDR1 and CDR2: SGHDN and FVKESK. CDR3 length: 17 residues. With 1 base removed from V and 0 bases from J, the gap between germline ends came to 13 bases. CDR3 protein: CASSQVVRDSSYNEQFF. For the CDR3, the DNA is TGTGCCAGCAGCCAAGTGGTCCGGGACTCCTCCTACAATGAGCAGTTCTTC.

The chain combines TRBV18 with TRBJ1-2; unclear D gene. The germline V gene encodes CDR1 KGHSH and CDR2 LQKENI. The CDR3 has 16 residues. Deletions cut 4 bases from V and 8 bases from J, with 23 bases between. The CDR3 spells CASSLLGNPELGGYTF. Written as DNA, the CDR3 is TGTGCCAGCTCACTCCTCGGAAACCCAGAACTGGGGGGCTACACCTTC.

In this sample, this clonotype turned up a few times. This chain links TRBV4-3 with TRBJ2-3; perhaps D is TRBD1 or TRBD2 (6 bases each). Trimming shortened V by 4 bases and J by 1 base, and 15 bases separated the two germline ends. This CDR3 is built from 16 residues. Germline CDR1 LGHNA, CDR2 YSLEER. The CDR3: CASSRTSGARTDTQYF. The CDR3 DNA follows: TGCGCCAGCAGCCGGACATCGGGGGCCCGCACAGATACGCAGTATTTT.

The chain is built from TRBV3-1 and TRBJ1-1; D uncertain. Germline V lookup: CDR1 LGHDT, CDR2 YNNKEL (reference sequence). CDR3 length: 15 amino acids. V was shortened by 0 bases and J by 1 base, with 9 bases between the two germline ends. The CDR3 loop reads CASSQDYMRNTEAFF. In DNA form, the CDR3 reads TGTGCCAGCAGCCAAGATTATATGCGGAACACTGAAGCTTTCTTT.

This chain connects TRBV9 to TRBJ2-5, with 7 positions matching TRBD1. V lost 0 bases to trimming and J lost 1 base; unmatched junction nucleotides: 3. From germline, CDR1 is SGDLS and CDR2 YYNGEE. The CDR3 length is 15 residues. This CDR3 reads CASSVERGRQETQYF. CDR3 in DNA: TGTGCCAGCAGCGTAGAGAGGGGGCGCCAAGAGACCCAGTACTTC.

This clonotype has just a few counts. The rearrangement uses TRBV20-1 and TRBJ2-3; D is uncertain. Trimming left V 8 bases short and J 0 bases short, with 12 bases between. This CDR3 has 13 amino acids. Germline V lookup: CDR1 DFQATT, CDR2 SNEGSKA (reference sequence). This chain's CDR3 is CSTATTSTDTQYF. The CDR3 nucleotides are TGCAGTACGGCAACGACTAGCACAGATACGCAGTATTTT.

The J gene is TRBJ2-5, the V gene TRBV24-1; D may be TRBD1 or TRBD2 (6 bases each). V was trimmed by 4 bases and J by 4 bases, leaving 15 bases between them. CDR3 length equals 15 residues. CDR1 is KGHDR, CDR2 SFDVKD, per germline. The CDR3: CATSEPQGRRETQYF. The CDR3 DNA follows: TGTGCCACCAGTGAGCCCCAGGGGAGGCGAGAGACCCAGTACTTC.

There are a few counts of this clonotype. The genes are TRBV9 and TRBJ2-3; weak D call: TRBD1 (5 bases). Germline V gives CDR1 SGDLS, CDR2 YYNGEE. The CDR3 extends over 15 amino acids. V was trimmed by 4 bases and J by 3 bases, leaving 15 bases between them. The CDR3 loop is CASSPGSGATDTQYF. DNA for the CDR3: TGTGCCAGCAGCCCAGGGTCTGGGGCAACAGATACGCAGTATTTT.

A remark on this clonotype: One base away lies a much larger clone, so this may be a sequencing read error. V is TRBV6-2 or TRBV6-3 and J is TRBJ2-7, with TRBD2 as a possible D gene (6 bases). The CDR3 sequence is 13 residues long. Per germline, CDR1 MNHEY and CDR2 SVGEGT. CDR3 sequence: CASMWAAGNDQYF. The CDR3 DNA reads TGTGCCAGCATGTGGGCGGCGGGGAACGATCAGTACTTC.

The genes are TRBV7-9 and TRBJ1-2, with 8 bases lining up with TRBD1. The germline gives CDR1 SEHNR, CDR2 FQNEAQ (reference sequence). V gave up 5 bases and J gave up 4 bases; unmatched junction bases: 3. This CDR3 has 13 residues. This CDR3 is CASSPGGLYGYTF. CDR3 sequence (DNA): TGTGCCAGCAGCCCAGGGGGCCTCTATGGCTACACCTTC.

J is TRBJ2-3 and V is TRBV10-1; 8 bases are a match to TRBD2. The germline V gene encodes CDR1 WNHNN and CDR2 SYGVQD (reference sequence). V lost 0 bases to trimming and J lost 1 base; unmatched junction nucleotides: 3. The length of the CDR3 is 16 residues. The CDR3 reads CASSESLAGGTDTQYF. Written as DNA, the CDR3 is TGCGCCAGCAGTGAGTCGCTAGCGGGTGGCACAGATACGCAGTATTTT.

The chain has TRBV7-2 and TRBJ2-2, with D possibly matching TRBD2 (7 bases). This CDR3 has 14 amino acids. Looked up from germline, CDR1 is SGHTA and CDR2 is FQGNSA. The germline V and J ends were trimmed by 1 base and 7 bases, with 10 bases remaining between them. The CDR3 coding sequence is TGTGCCAGCAGCTTAGTGCGGGGGCGCGGGGAGCTGTTTTTT. Its translation: CASSLVRGRGELFF.

The V gene is TRBV11-2, the J gene TRBJ2-1, with 8 bases identical to TRBD2. This CDR3 region has 14 residues. V lost 9 bases and J lost 5; bases outside the gene matches: 9. Germline CDR1 and CDR2: SGHAT and FQNNGV. The DNA of the CDR3 is TGTGCCAGTGTAAAAGCGGGGGCCGACAATGAGCAGTTCTTC. This sequence encodes CASVKAGADNEQFF.

This clonotype was observed many times. The V call is TRBV7-9, the J call TRBJ2-3; the D gene could be TRBD1 or TRBD2 (6 bases each). Germline assignment: CDR1 SEHNR and CDR2 FQNEAQ (reference sequence). With 0 bases removed from V and 6 bases from J, the gap between germline ends came to 10 bases. This CDR3 region has 14 residues. This CDR3 reads CASSLAGGGDTQYF. CDR3 DNA sequence: TGTGCCAGCAGCTTAGCGGGGGGCGGCGATACGCAGTATTTT.

This sequence joins TRBV4-2 and TRBJ2-7; D not certain. The length of the CDR3 is 17 residues. Per germline, CDR1 LGHNA and CDR2 YNFKEQ. The germline V and J ends were trimmed by 0 bases and 2 bases, with 17 bases remaining between them. CDR3 in amino acids: CASSQDYGSTPAYEQYF. The CDR3 DNA sequence: TGTGCCAGCAGCCAAGATTACGGGTCCACACCCGCCTACGAGCAGTACTTC.

This clonotype has only a few counts. The chain uses TRBV7-8 and TRBJ1-6; D uncertain. Trimming cost V 5 bases and J 7 bases, with 15 bases left between them. The CDR3 is made up of 15 amino acids. Germline CDR1 and CDR2: SGHVS and FQNEAQ. The CDR3 region has the DNA TGTGCCAGCAGCCCCTCCCCCCTGGGAAATTCACCCCTCCACTTT. Translated: CASSPSPLGNSPLHF.

This clonotype was counted between two and nine times. This chain connects TRBV12-3 or TRBV12-4 to TRBJ2-7; TRBD1 agrees at 9 bases. V gave up 7 bases and J gave up 1 base; unmatched junction bases: 8. The CDR3 is made up of 15 amino acids. CDR3 loop: CASTGGQGNSYEQYF. DNA of the CDR3: TGTGCCAGCACTGGTGGACAGGGGAATTCCTACGAGCAGTACTTC.